This TCR beta chain originates from a study of immune evolution from preneoplasia to lung adenocarcinoma. Study results and caveats: Highest clonality occurred in KRAS-mutant, not EGFR-mutant or double wild-type, nodules.

Patients had resection in Japan or China between the mid-2010s and the late 2010s. After pathologic assessment, macro-dissection selected premalignant or tumor cells for extraction. Sequencing used immunoSEQ multiplex PCR; TCRdb keeps in-frame clones, though not all of them. The top ten hold around 6.5% of the sample, which has 30,000 to 45,000 clones, roughly 74% seen once. This clone was counted a few times. Its antigen is not identified. Source material: FFPE invasive lung adenocarcinoma tissue. This clonotype was obtained from a person aged 55 to 70 with lung adenocarcinoma.

CDR3 coding DNA: TGTGCCAGCAGTCCTGGGACTAGCGGGAAGCTCGAGCAGTACTTC. Translated, it gives CASSPGTSGKLEQYF. V usage is TRBV6-5 and J usage is TRBJ2-7; 13 bases match TRBD2. Trimming removed 5 bases from V and 6 bases from J; junction bases left unmatched: 7. Germline V gene sequence: CDR1 MNHEY, CDR2 SVGAGI. This CDR3 is built from 15 residues.